This TCR beta chain was documented in a study of OX40 agonist ivuxolimab in advanced cancers. Study context: At 65% to 90% male, the cohort had a mean age of 60 years, ranging from about 20 to 90. In three patients, partial responses were observed, one with hepatocellular carcinoma and two with cutaneous melanoma.

TCRdb's copy holds only in-frame clones and misses some; the assay was immunoSEQ multiplex PCR. This sample has 50,000 to 65,000 clones; roughly 85% occur once, and the top ten carry around 5%. Sequenced here: CD4+ or CD8+ T cells sorted from blood, sampled in a trial of the OX40 agonist ivuxolimab. The receptor comes from an adult with an advanced solid tumor such as melanoma, head and neck, liver or kidney cancer.

The CDR3 DNA sequence: TGTGCCAGCAGCGGGGACAGGAAACTCTACGAGCAGTACTTC. It specifies CASSGDRKLYEQYF. The V and J genes are TRBV5-4 and TRBJ2-7; 8 bases fit TRBD1. The CDR3 length is 14 residues. Germline CDR1 and CDR2: SGHNT and YYREEE (reference sequence). The junction had 6 bases not matched to a gene; V was cut back by 4 bases and J by 3 bases.